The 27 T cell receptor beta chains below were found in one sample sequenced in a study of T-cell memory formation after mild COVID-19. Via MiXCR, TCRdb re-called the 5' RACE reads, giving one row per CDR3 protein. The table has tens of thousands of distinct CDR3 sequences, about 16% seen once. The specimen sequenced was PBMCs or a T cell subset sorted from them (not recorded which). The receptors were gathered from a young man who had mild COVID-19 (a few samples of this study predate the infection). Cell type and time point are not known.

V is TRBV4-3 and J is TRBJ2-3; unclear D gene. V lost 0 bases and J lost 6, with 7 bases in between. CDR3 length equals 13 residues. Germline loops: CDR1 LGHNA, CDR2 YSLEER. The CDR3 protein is CASSQDNGDTQYF. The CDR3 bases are TGCGCCAGCAGCCAAGACAACGGCGATACGCAGTATTTT.

The CDR3 nucleotides are TGCAGTGCGGAGTTCCCAGATACGCAGTATTTT. It specifies CSAEFPDTQYF. This rearrangement joins TRBV20-1 to TRBJ2-3; D is unclear. CDR1 DFQATT and CDR2 SNEGSKA come from the germline V gene (reference sequence). The CDR3 covers 11 residues. V lost 6 bases and J lost 4, with 8 bases in between.

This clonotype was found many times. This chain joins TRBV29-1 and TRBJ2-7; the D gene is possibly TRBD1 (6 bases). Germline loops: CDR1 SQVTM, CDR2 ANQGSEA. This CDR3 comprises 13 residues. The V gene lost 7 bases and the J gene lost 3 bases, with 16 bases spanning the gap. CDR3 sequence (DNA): TGCAGCGCCCGAGGGGAAGGGGGCTACGAGCAGTACTTC. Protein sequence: CSARGEGGYEQYF.

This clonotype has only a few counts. The CDR3 here is CSARTGSSYEQYV. The DNA for the CDR3 is TGCAGTGCCCGGACAGGGAGCTCCTACGAGCAGTACGTC. This chain joins TRBV20-1 and TRBJ2-7, with TRBD1 matching over 8 bases. CDR3 size: 13 residues. J gave up 0 bases and V 6 bases, and 4 bases lay outside the gene matches. Germline V gene lookup returns CDR1 DFQATT and CDR2 SNEGSKA (reference sequence).

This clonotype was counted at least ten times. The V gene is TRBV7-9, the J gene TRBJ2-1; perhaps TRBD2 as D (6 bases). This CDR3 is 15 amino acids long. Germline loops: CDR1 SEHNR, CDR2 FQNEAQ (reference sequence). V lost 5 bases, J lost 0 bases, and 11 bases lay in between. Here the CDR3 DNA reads TGTGCCAGCAGCGGGACTCTCAGCTCCTACAATGAGCAGTTCTTC. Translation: CASSGTLSSYNEQFF.

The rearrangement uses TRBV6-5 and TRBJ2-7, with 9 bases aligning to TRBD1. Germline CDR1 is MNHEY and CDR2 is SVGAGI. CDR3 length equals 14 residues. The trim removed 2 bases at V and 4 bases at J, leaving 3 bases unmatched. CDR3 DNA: TGTGCCAGCAGTTACACGGGACAGGGTTACGAGCAGTACTTC. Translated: CASSYTGQGYEQYF.

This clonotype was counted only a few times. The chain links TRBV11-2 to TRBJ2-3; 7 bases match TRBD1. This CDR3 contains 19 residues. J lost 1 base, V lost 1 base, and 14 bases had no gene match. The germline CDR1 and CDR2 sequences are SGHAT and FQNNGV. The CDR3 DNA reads TGTGCCAGCAGCTTAGTGGCGCCCCGGTCGGGGACAGGCACAGATACGCAGTATTTT. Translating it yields CASSLVAPRSGTGTDTQYF.

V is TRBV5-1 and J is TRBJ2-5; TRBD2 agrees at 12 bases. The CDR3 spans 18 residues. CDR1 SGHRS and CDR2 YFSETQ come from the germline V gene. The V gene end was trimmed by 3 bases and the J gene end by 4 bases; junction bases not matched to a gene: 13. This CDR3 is CASSSAGLAGGPSETQYF. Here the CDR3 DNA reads TGCGCCAGCAGCTCTGCTGGGCTAGCGGGGGGGCCTTCAGAGACCCAGTACTTC.

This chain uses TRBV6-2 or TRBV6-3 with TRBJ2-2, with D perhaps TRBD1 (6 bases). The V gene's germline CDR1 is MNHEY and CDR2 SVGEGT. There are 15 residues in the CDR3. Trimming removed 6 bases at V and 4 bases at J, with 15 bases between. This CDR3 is CASRGGGSSTGELFF. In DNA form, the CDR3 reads TGTGCCAGCAGAGGTGGGGGCTCGAGCACCGGGGAGCTGTTTTTT.

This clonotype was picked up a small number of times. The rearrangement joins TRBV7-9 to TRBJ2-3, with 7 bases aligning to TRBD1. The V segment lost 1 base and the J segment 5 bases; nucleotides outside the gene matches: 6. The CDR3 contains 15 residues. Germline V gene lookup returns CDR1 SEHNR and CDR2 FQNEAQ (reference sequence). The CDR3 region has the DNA TGTGCCAGCAGCTTAGTGACCCAGGGGGAAGATACGCAGTATTTT. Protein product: CASSLVTQGEDTQYF.

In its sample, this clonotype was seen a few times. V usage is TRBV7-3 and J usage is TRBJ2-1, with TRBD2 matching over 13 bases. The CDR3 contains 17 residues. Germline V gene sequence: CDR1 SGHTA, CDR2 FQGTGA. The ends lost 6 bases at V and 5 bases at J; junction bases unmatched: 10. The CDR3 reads CASSSGTSGVPHNEQFF. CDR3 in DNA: TGTGCCAGCAGTTCTGGGACTAGCGGGGTCCCCCACAATGAGCAGTTCTTC.

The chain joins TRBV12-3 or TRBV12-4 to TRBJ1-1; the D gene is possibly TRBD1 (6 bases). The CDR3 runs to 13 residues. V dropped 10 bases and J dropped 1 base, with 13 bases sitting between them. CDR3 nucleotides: TGTGCCACCCTAAGGGGGGAGAACACTGAAGCTTTCTTT. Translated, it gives CATLRGENTEAFF.

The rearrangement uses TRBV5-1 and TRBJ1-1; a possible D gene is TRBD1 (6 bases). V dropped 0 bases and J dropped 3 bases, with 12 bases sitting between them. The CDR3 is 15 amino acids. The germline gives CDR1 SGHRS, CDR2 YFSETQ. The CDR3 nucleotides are TGCGCCAGCAGCTTGGAGGGGGGTTGGGACACTGAAGCTTTCTTT. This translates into CASSLEGGWDTEAFF.

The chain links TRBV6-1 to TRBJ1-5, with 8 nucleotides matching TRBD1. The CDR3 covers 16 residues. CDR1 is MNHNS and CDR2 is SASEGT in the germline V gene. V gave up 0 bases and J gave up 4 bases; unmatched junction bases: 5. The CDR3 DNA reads TGTGCCAGCAGTGAAGCGGCCCGACAGGGGAATCAGCCCCAGCATTTT. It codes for CASSEAARQGNQPQHF.

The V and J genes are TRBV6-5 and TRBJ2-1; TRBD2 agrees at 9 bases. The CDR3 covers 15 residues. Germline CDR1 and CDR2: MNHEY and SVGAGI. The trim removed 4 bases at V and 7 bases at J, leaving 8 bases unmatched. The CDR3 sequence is CASSSSGGLGNEQFF. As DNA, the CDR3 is TGTGCCAGCAGTTCGAGCGGGGGGCTGGGGAATGAGCAGTTCTTC.

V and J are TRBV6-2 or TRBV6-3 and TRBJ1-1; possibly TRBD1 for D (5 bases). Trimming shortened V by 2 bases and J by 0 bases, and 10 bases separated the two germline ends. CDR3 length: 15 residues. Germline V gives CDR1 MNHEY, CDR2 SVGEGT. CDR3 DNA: TGTGCCAGCAGTTACGTGTGGGGGATGAACACTGAAGCTTTCTTT. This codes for CASSYVWGMNTEAFF.

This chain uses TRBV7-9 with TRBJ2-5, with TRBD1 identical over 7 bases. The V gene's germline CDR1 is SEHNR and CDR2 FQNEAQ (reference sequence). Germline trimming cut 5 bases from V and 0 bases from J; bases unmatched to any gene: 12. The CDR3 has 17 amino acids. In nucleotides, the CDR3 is TGTGCCAGCAGCCACAGATCGACAGGGACCTACCAAGAGACCCAGTACTTC. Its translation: CASSHRSTGTYQETQYF. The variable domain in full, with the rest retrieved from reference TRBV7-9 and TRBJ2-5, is DTGVSQNPRHKITKRGQNVTFRCDPISEHNRLYWYRQTLGQGPEFLTYFQNEAQLEKSRLLSDRFSAERPKGSFSTLEIQRTEQGDSAMYLCASSHRSTGTYQETQYFGPGTRLLVL.

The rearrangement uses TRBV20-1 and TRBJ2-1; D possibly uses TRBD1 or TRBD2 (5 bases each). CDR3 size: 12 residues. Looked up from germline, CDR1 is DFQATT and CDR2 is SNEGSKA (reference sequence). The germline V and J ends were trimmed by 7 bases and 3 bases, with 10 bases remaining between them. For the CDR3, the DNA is TGCAGTGGGGGACCCCACTACAATGAGCAGTTCTTC. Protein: CSGGPHYNEQFF.

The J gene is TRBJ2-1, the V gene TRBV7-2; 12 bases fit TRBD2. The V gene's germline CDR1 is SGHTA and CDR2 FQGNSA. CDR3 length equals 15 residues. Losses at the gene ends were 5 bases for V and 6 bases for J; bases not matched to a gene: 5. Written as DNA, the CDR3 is TGTGCCAGCAGCCCTAGCGGGGGGGCCCCCAATGAGCAGTTCTTC. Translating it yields CASSPSGGAPNEQFF.

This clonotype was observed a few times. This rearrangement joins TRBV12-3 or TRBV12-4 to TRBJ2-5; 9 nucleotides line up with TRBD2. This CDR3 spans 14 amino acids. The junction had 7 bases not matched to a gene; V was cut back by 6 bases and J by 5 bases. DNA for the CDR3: TGTGCCAGCAGCCTCACGACTAGCGGTGAGACCCAGTACTTC. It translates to CASSLTTSGETQYF.

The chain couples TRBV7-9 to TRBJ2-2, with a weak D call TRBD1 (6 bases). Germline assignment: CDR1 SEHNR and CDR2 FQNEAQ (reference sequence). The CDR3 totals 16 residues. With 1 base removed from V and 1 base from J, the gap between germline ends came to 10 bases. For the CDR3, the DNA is TGTGCCAGCAGCTTAGTCCCCAGGGGGAACACCGGGGAGCTGTTTTTT. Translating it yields CASSLVPRGNTGELFF.

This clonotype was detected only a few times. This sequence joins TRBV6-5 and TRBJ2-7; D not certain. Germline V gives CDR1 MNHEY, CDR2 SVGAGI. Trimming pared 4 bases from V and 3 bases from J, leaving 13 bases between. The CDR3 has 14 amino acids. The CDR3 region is CASSSPAPNYEQYF. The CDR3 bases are TGTGCCAGCAGTTCGCCGGCCCCAAACTACGAGCAGTACTTC.

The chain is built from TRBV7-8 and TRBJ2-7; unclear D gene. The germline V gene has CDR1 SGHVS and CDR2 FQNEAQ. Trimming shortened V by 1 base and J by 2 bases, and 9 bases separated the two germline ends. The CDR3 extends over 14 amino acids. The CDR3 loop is CASSLGASPYEQYV. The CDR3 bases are TGTGCCAGCAGCTTAGGGGCTAGTCCCTACGAGCAGTACGTC.

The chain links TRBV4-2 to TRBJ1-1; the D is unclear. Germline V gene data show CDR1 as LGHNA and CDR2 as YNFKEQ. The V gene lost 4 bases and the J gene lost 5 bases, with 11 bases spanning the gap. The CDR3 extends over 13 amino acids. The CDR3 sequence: CASSLASGTEAFF. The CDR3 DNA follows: TGTGCCAGCAGCCTGGCGTCGGGGACTGAAGCTTTCTTT.

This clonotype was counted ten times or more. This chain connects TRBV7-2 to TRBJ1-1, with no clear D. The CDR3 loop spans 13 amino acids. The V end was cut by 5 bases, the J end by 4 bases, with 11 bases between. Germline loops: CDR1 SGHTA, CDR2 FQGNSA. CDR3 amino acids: CASSPSTGTEAFF. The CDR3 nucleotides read TGTGCCAGCAGCCCCTCCACGGGCACTGAAGCTTTCTTT.

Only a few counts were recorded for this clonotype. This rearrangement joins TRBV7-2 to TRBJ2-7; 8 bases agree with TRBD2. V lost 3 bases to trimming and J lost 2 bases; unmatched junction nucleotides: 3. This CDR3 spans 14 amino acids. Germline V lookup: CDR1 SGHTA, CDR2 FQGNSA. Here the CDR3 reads CASSFAGGTYEQYF. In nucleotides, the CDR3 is TGTGCCAGCAGCTTTGCGGGGGGTACCTACGAGCAGTACTTC. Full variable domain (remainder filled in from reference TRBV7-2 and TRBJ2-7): GAGVSQSPSNKVTEKGKDVELRCDPISGHTALYWYRQSLGQGLEFLIYFQGNSAPDKSGLPSDRFSAERTGGSVSTLTIQRTQQEDSAVYLCASSFAGGTYEQYFGPGTRLTVT.

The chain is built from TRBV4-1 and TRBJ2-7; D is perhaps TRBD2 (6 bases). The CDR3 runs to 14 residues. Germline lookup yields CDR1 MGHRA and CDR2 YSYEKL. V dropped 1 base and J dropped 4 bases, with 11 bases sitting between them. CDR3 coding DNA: TGCGCCAGCAGCCAAGTAGGAGGGGCGTACGAGCAGTACTTC. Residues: CASSQVGGAYEQYF.